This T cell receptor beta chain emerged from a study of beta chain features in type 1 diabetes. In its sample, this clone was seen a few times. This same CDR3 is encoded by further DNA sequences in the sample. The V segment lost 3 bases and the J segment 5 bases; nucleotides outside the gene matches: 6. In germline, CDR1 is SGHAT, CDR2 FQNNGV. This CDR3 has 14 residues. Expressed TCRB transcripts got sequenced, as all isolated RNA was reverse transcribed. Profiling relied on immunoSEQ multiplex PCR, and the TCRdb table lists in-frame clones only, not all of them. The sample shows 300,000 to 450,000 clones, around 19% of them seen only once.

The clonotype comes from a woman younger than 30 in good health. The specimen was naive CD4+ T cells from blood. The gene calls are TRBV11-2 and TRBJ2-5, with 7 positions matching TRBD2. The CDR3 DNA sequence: TGTGCCAGCAGCTTGAGGCAGGGAGGGGAGACCCAGTACTTC. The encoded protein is CASSLRQGGETQYF.